These T cell receptor beta chains were read from a single sample in a study of T-cell reconstitution after alpha-beta-depleted transplantation in children. TCRdb re-called the PCR reads with MiXCR, one entry per CDR3 protein. The table shows about 580,000 distinct CDR3 sequences, with more than 20% occurring only once. The material sequenced was PBMCs, mostly from graft donor cells, taken 360 days after TCRalphabeta/CD19-depleted stem cell transplant. Every receptor here comes from a boy younger than two who had a stem cell transplant for acute myeloid leukemia, so the T cells may come from the graft donor. Both conserved end residues are part of each CDR3. D genes are given only for firm matches. Size is omitted from some rows. Given values are once, few, many or a class for expanded clones.

j_gene: TRBJ1-1
v_gene: TRBV7-6
abundance: few
len: 13
d_gene: -
CDR3aa: CASSIGDNTEAFF
CDR3nt: TGTGCCAGCAGCATCGGAGATAACACTGAAGCTTTCTTT

j_gene: TRBJ2-2
v_gene: TRBV5-1
abundance: many
len: 11
d_gene: -
CDR3aa: CASSFGGELFF
CDR3nt: TGCGCCAGCAGCTTCGGCGGGGAGCTGTTTTTT

j_gene: TRBJ1-4
v_gene: TRBV7-2
abundance: -
len: 14
d_gene: -
CDR3aa: CASSYDTTNEKLFF
CDR3nt: TGTGCCAGCAGCTATGATACAACTAATGAAAAACTGTTTTTT

j_gene: TRBJ1-6
v_gene: TRBV28
abundance: few
len: 17
d_gene: TRBD1
CDR3aa: CASSLGFPGQGSSPLHF
CDR3nt: TGTGCCAGCAGTTTAGGGTTTCCGGGACAGGGGAGTTCACCCCTCCACTTT

j_gene: TRBJ2-3
v_gene: TRBV20-1
abundance: many
len: 16
d_gene: TRBD2
CDR3aa: CSALTRTSGGSDTQYF
CDR3nt: TGCAGTGCTTTAACCCGGACTAGCGGGGGGTCAGATACGCAGTATTTT

j_gene: TRBJ1-4
v_gene: TRBV12-3/TRBV12-4
abundance: many
len: 15
d_gene: TRBD1
CDR3aa: CASSSRTGVNEKLFF
CDR3nt: TGTGCCAGCAGTTCCCGGACAGGAGTTAATGAAAAACTGTTTTTT

j_gene: TRBJ1-3
v_gene: TRBV5-1
abundance: many
len: 16
d_gene: -
CDR3aa: CASSLTSGDSGNTIYF
CDR3nt: TGCGCCAGCAGCTTGACCTCTGGGGACTCTGGAAACACCATATATTTT

j_gene: TRBJ2-6
v_gene: TRBV29-1
abundance: many
len: 15
d_gene: -
CDR3aa: CSVSDSPSGANVLTF
CDR3nt: TGCAGCGTTTCGGACAGTCCCTCTGGGGCCAACGTCCTGACTTTC

j_gene: TRBJ2-1
v_gene: TRBV20-1
abundance: few
len: 13
d_gene: TRBD2
CDR3aa: CSAKRGGLGEQFF
CDR3nt: TGCAGTGCAAAACGCGGGGGGCTCGGTGAGCAGTTCTTC

j_gene: TRBJ2-2
v_gene: TRBV7-3
abundance: many
len: 15
d_gene: -
CDR3aa: CASSLGRTNTGELFF
CDR3nt: TGTGCCAGCAGCTTAGGACGGACGAACACCGGGGAGCTGTTTTTT

j_gene: TRBJ2-1
v_gene: TRBV6-1
abundance: -
len: 16
d_gene: TRBD2
CDR3aa: CASRVAGGSSYNEQFF
CDR3nt: TGTGCCAGCAGAGTAGCGGGGGGGAGCTCCTACAATGAGCAGTTCTTC

j_gene: TRBJ2-1
v_gene: TRBV28
abundance: few
len: 19
d_gene: TRBD2
CDR3aa: CASSSYRLRGTSGGNEQFF
CDR3nt: TGTGCCAGCAGTTCATATCGTTTGAGGGGGACTAGCGGGGGCAATGAGCAGTTCTTC

j_gene: TRBJ1-1
v_gene: TRBV15
abundance: -
len: 14
d_gene: -
CDR3aa: CATSPDGSNTEAFF
CDR3nt: TGTGCCACCAGCCCGGACGGATCGAACACTGAAGCTTTCTTT

j_gene: TRBJ1-4
v_gene: TRBV4-3
abundance: -
len: 15
d_gene: -
CDR3aa: CASSPEVVTNEKLFF
CDR3nt: TGCGCCAGCAGCCCAGAGGTCGTTACTAATGAAAAACTGTTTTTT

j_gene: TRBJ2-4
v_gene: TRBV4-2
abundance: -
len: 18
d_gene: TRBD2
CDR3aa: CASGPGLAGAWAKNIQYF
CDR3nt: TGTGCCAGCGGCCCGGGACTAGCGGGGGCCTGGGCCAAAAACATTCAGTACTTC

j_gene: TRBJ2-5
v_gene: TRBV10-3
abundance: -
len: 13
d_gene: -
CDR3aa: CAISLGGQETQYF
CDR3nt: TGTGCCATCAGCCTGGGAGGCCAAGAGACCCAGTACTTC

j_gene: TRBJ1-3
v_gene: TRBV28
abundance: many
len: 16
d_gene: -
CDR3aa: CASSLWGRQSGNTIYF
CDR3nt: TGTGCCAGCAGTTTATGGGGTCGACAGTCTGGAAACACCATATATTTT

j_gene: TRBJ1-1
v_gene: TRBV20-1
abundance: many
len: 11
d_gene: -
CDR3aa: CSAYMNTEAFF
CDR3nt: TGCAGTGCATATATGAACACTGAAGCTTTCTTT

j_gene: TRBJ2-3
v_gene: TRBV23-1
abundance: -
len: 16
d_gene: -
CDR3aa: CASSQPRDNSTDTQYF
CDR3nt: TGCGCCAGCAGTCAACCTCGGGACAATAGCACAGATACGCAGTATTTT

j_gene: TRBJ1-2
v_gene: TRBV5-5
abundance: few
len: 11
d_gene: -
CDR3aa: CASSLGTDYTF
CDR3nt: TGTGCCAGCAGCTTGGGGACGGACTACACCTTC

j_gene: TRBJ2-3
v_gene: TRBV20-1
abundance: -
len: 13
d_gene: -
CDR3aa: CSARDRTDNTQYF
CDR3nt: TGCAGTGCTAGAGACAGGACGGATAATACGCAGTATTTT

j_gene: TRBJ1-1
v_gene: TRBV20-1
abundance: many
len: 15
d_gene: -
CDR3aa: CSATGPGRPGREAFF
CDR3nt: TGCAGTGCTACCGGACCCGGGAGGCCCGGGCGTGAAGCTTTCTTT

j_gene: TRBJ1-2
v_gene: TRBV6-1
abundance: -
len: 15
d_gene: TRBD1
CDR3aa: CASRDTGGGLYGYTF
CDR3nt: TGTGCCAGCAGGGACACAGGGGGTGGACTCTATGGCTACACCTTC

j_gene: TRBJ1-2
v_gene: TRBV18
abundance: few
len: 14
d_gene: -
CDR3aa: CASSPPLGDYGYTF
CDR3nt: TGTGCCAGCTCACCACCGTTGGGGGACTATGGCTACACCTTC

j_gene: TRBJ1-1
v_gene: TRBV4-3
abundance: -
len: 15
d_gene: -
CDR3aa: CASSQGSPLNTEAFF
CDR3nt: TGCGCCAGCAGCCAAGGGTCCCCCTTGAACACTGAAGCTTTCTTT

j_gene: TRBJ1-2
v_gene: TRBV6-5
abundance: few
len: 14
d_gene: TRBD1
CDR3aa: CASSYGTGLYGYTF
CDR3nt: TGTGCCAGCAGTTATGGGACAGGCCTATATGGCTACACCTTC

j_gene: TRBJ2-3
v_gene: TRBV29-1
abundance: many
len: 13
d_gene: -
CDR3aa: CSVVFPGPDTQYF
CDR3nt: TGCAGCGTTGTATTCCCGGGCCCAGATACGCAGTATTTT

j_gene: TRBJ1-1
v_gene: TRBV25-1
abundance: -
len: 15
d_gene: -
CDR3aa: CASSEVRAMNTEAFF
CDR3nt: TGTGCCAGCAGTGAAGTTAGGGCCATGAACACTGAAGCTTTCTTT

j_gene: TRBJ2-3
v_gene: TRBV20-1
abundance: -
len: 14
d_gene: -
CDR3aa: CSARERLTTDTQYF
CDR3nt: TGCAGTGCTAGAGAACGGCTGACCACAGATACGCAGTATTTT

j_gene: TRBJ2-1
v_gene: TRBV12-3/TRBV12-4
abundance: many
len: 15
d_gene: TRBD2
CDR3aa: CASRSRGVSVNEQFF
CDR3nt: TGTGCCAGCAGATCGCGGGGGGTATCGGTCAATGAGCAGTTCTTC

j_gene: TRBJ2-7
v_gene: TRBV7-2
abundance: -
len: 14
d_gene: -
CDR3aa: CASSLPGGFYEQYF
CDR3nt: TGTGCCAGCAGCTTACCGGGCGGTTTCTACGAGCAGTACTTC

j_gene: TRBJ2-7
v_gene: TRBV7-6
abundance: few
len: 14
d_gene: -
CDR3aa: CASSLGGSPYEQYF
CDR3nt: TGTGCCAGCAGCTTAGGAGGCAGCCCCTACGAGCAGTACTTC

j_gene: TRBJ1-4
v_gene: TRBV12-3/TRBV12-4
abundance: many
len: 15
d_gene: -
CDR3aa: CASSLLGGSNEKLFF
CDR3nt: TGTGCCAGCAGTTTACTGGGAGGGTCTAATGAAAAACTGTTTTTT

j_gene: TRBJ2-1
v_gene: TRBV3-1
abundance: -
len: 14
d_gene: TRBD2
CDR3aa: CASSPGGVYNEQFF
CDR3nt: TGTGCCAGCAGCCCCGGGGGGGTTTACAATGAGCAGTTCTTC

j_gene: TRBJ2-1
v_gene: TRBV24-1
abundance: few
len: 12
d_gene: -
CDR3aa: CATSDLRDEQFF
CDR3nt: TGTGCCACCAGTGATTTGAGGGATGAGCAGTTCTTC

j_gene: TRBJ2-1
v_gene: TRBV7-3
abundance: few
len: 12
d_gene: -
CDR3aa: CASSPSGGEQFF
CDR3nt: TGTGCCAGCAGCCCTAGTGGCGGGGAGCAGTTCTTC

j_gene: TRBJ1-2
v_gene: TRBV6-1
abundance: -
len: 15
d_gene: TRBD1
CDR3aa: CASSDWGQGTYGYTF
CDR3nt: TGTGCCAGCAGTGACTGGGGACAGGGGACCTATGGCTACACCTTC

j_gene: TRBJ1-1
v_gene: TRBV29-1
abundance: few
len: 14
d_gene: -
CDR3aa: CSVALPPVNTEAFF
CDR3nt: TGCAGCGTTGCCCTCCCACCGGTGAACACTGAAGCTTTCTTT

j_gene: TRBJ1-1
v_gene: TRBV9
abundance: few
len: 14
d_gene: -
CDR3aa: CATNPRVRRGGAFF
CDR3nt: TGTGCCACCAACCCGAGGGTGAGGCGAGGGGGTGCTTTCTTT

j_gene: TRBJ2-3
v_gene: TRBV10-2
abundance: -
len: 14
d_gene: TRBD2
CDR3aa: CASRTSGVTDTQYF
CDR3nt: TGCGCCAGCAGGACTAGCGGGGTTACAGATACGCAGTATTTT

j_gene: TRBJ2-3
v_gene: TRBV11-2
abundance: -
len: 15
d_gene: TRBD1
CDR3aa: CASSSRTGGPDTQYF
CDR3nt: TGTGCCAGCAGCTCCAGGACAGGTGGCCCAGATACGCAGTATTTT

j_gene: TRBJ2-2
v_gene: TRBV6-5
abundance: many
len: 14
d_gene: -
CDR3aa: CASSYSSGPGELFF
CDR3nt: TGTGCCAGCAGTTACTCGAGTGGACCCGGGGAGCTGTTTTTT

j_gene: TRBJ2-7
v_gene: TRBV10-3
abundance: -
len: 10
d_gene: -
CDR3aa: CAIGAYEQYF
CDR3nt: TGTGCCATCGGGGCCTACGAGCAGTACTTC

j_gene: TRBJ1-5
v_gene: TRBV6-1
abundance: -
len: 14
d_gene: TRBD1
CDR3aa: CASSKDRVGQPQHF
CDR3nt: TGTGCCAGCAGCAAGGACAGGGTCGGTCAGCCCCAGCATTTT

j_gene: TRBJ2-1
v_gene: TRBV7-9
abundance: few
len: 14
d_gene: -
CDR3aa: CASSLALDTNEQFF
CDR3nt: TGTGCCAGCAGCTTAGCGTTGGACACGAATGAGCAGTTCTTC

j_gene: TRBJ2-6
v_gene: TRBV2
abundance: -
len: 15
d_gene: TRBD2
CDR3aa: CASRRELSGANVLTF
CDR3nt: TGTGCCAGCAGGCGGGAGCTCTCTGGGGCCAACGTCCTGACTTTC

j_gene: TRBJ2-7
v_gene: TRBV27
abundance: -
len: 15
d_gene: -
CDR3aa: CASSVSRGGKEEQYF
CDR3nt: TGTGCCAGCAGTGTTTCCAGGGGAGGAAAGGAAGAGCAGTACTTC

j_gene: TRBJ1-2
v_gene: TRBV18
abundance: few
len: 12
d_gene: -
CDR3aa: CASSPPQSPYTF
CDR3nt: TGTGCCAGCTCACCACCGCAGTCGCCGTACACCTTC

j_gene: TRBJ2-3
v_gene: TRBV7-8
abundance: many
len: 16
d_gene: TRBD2
CDR3aa: CASSPGLAPERDTQYF
CDR3nt: TGTGCCAGCAGCCCTGGACTAGCGCCCGAGCGAGATACGCAGTATTTT

j_gene: TRBJ2-2
v_gene: TRBV6-2/TRBV6-3
abundance: -
len: 15
d_gene: -
CDR3aa: CASSYGEIYTGELFF
CDR3nt: TGTGCCAGCAGTTACGGCGAGATATACACCGGGGAGCTGTTTTTT

j_gene: TRBJ2-5
v_gene: TRBV12-3/TRBV12-4
abundance: few
len: 15
d_gene: TRBD2
CDR3aa: CASSPTWTSGETQYF
CDR3nt: TGTGCCAGCAGTCCCACCTGGACTAGCGGGGAGACCCAGTACTTC

j_gene: TRBJ2-6
v_gene: TRBV5-6
abundance: -
len: 15
d_gene: TRBD1
CDR3aa: CASGQARSGANVLTF
CDR3nt: TGTGCCAGCGGACAGGCCCGCTCTGGGGCCAACGTCCTGACTTTC